This T cell receptor (beta chain) appears in the sequencing data of a study of T cell responses to AZD1222 COVID-19 vaccine. Overall study: It was second doses at about 4 or about 12 weeks that were pooled. Overall study findings and caveats: At baseline, seropositivity was found in only a handful of AZD1222 recipients. There were mostly white British donors and more females than males, and clonal diversity was possibly underestimated. Vaccine-associated CD4 TCRs spanned spike, dominant at 160-218 and 743-854.

In regard to this clone: Its antigen is currently unknown.

This CDR3 comprises 15 residues. Deletions cut 5 bases from V and 2 bases from J, with 13 bases between. Germline V gene lookup returns CDR1 SGHTA and CDR2 FQGNSA. Produced via immunoSEQ multiplex PCR; TCRdb's table is partial and in-frame only. The sample has some 180,000 clones; about nine tenths are singletons. The receptor's source is an adult in good health. The material sequenced was peripheral blood, taken on day 0 of AZD1222 vaccination. The chain uses TRBV7-2 and TRBJ1-5; the D gene is possibly TRBD1 (5 bases). This CDR3 reads CASSRDSTGNQPQHF. CDR3 DNA sequence: TGTGCCAGCAGCCGGGACTCTACGGGCAATCAGCCCCAGCATTTT.